The sequence of this T cell receptor (beta chain) was determined in a study of blood T cell repertoires in COVID-19. Profiling relied on immunoSEQ multiplex PCR, and the TCRdb table lists in-frame clones only, not all of them. Of about 120,000 clones in the sample, about nine tenths are singletons; the top ten hold around 10%. With 5 bases clipped from V and 5 bases from J, the junction kept 8 bases outside the gene matches. The germline gives CDR1 SGHTA, CDR2 FQGNSA. The CDR3 covers 15 residues. This clone turned up a few times. The sequence came from a man aged 45-65 years with acute or convalescent COVID-19. The gene calls are TRBV7-2 and TRBJ1-5, with 8 bases identical to TRBD1. Sample: peripheral blood. As DNA, the CDR3 is TGTGCCAGCAGCCCAGAGGGGACAGGCTATCAGCCCCAGCATTTT. Amino acid sequence: CASSPEGTGYQPQHF.